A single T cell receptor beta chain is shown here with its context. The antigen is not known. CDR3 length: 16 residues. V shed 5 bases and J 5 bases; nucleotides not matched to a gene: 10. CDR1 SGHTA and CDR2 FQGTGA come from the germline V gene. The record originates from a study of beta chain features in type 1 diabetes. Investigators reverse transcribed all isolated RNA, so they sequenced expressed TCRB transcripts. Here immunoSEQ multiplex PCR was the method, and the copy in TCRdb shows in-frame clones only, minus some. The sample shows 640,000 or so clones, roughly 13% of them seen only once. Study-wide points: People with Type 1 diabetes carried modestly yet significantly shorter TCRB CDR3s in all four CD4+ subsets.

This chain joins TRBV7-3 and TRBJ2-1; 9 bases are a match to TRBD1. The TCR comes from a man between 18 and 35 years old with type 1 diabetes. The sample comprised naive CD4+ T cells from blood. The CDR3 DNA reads TGTGCCAGCAGCCCCAAGGGGGACAGGGTGCACAATGAGCAGTTCTTC. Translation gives CASSPKGDRVHNEQFF.